What follows is one T cell receptor (beta chain) and its context. As yet, its antigen is unknown. The sample comes from a study of STAT5B mutations in CD4+ large granular lymphocyte leukemia. Study findings and constraints: Without HLA matching, higher CD4+ than CD8+ T-LGLL clonality could reflect small sample size. Compared with healthy controls (2/35), patient top clones favored TRBV06 (8/27).

The method was immunoSEQ multiplex PCR; TCRdb's version includes in-frame clones alone and lacks a portion of them. Of more than 30,000 clones in the sample, 65% to 70% were seen once. This CDR3 is built from 13 residues. Trimming removed 0 bases at V and 3 bases at J, with 6 bases between. The germline V gene encodes CDR1 GTSNPN and CDR2 SVGIG (reference sequence). Sequencing input: CD4+ T cells from blood buffy coats. The receptor was derived from a human donor in good health. The chain is built from TRBV30 and TRBJ1-3, with D possibly being TRBD1 (6 bases). The CDR3 here is CAWSVQGGNTIYF. In DNA, the CDR3 is TGTGCCTGGAGTGTACAGGGTGGAAACACCATATATTTT. Drawing the rest from reference TRBV30 and TRBJ1-3, the complete variable domain is SQTIHQWPATLVQPVGSPLSLECTVEGTSNPNLYWYRQAAGRGLQLLFYSVGIGQISSEVPQNLSASRPQDRQFILSSKKLLLSDSGFYLCAWSVQGGNTIYFGEGSWLTVV.